This T cell receptor (beta chain) was captured in a study of T cells in Graves' hyperthyroidism and ophthalmopathy. RNA transcripts gave rise to amplified TCR beta CDR3 regions. A first-round RT-PCR of the TCR CDR3 used the HTBI primer set. MiXCR, run by TCRdb on the multiplex PCR reads, gives a single entry per CDR3 protein. The profile covers some 300,000 distinct CDR3 sequences, with roughly 14% appearing a single time and almost 8% taken by the ten largest. This clonotype was counted many times. Its specificity is not known. The germline V gene has CDR1 DFQATT and CDR2 SNEGSKA (reference sequence). V shed 3 bases, J shed 7 bases, and the junction held 3 bases outside the gene matches. The CDR3 totals 12 residues. General study points: Among clonotypes expanded in thyroid above 0.001, most were also found in blood. Ophthalmopathy was told apart from stable hyperthyroidism by a 13 V-J model.

This sequence was found in a woman aged 25 to 39 with Graves' hyperthyroidism that later progressed to Graves' ophthalmopathy. This rearrangement joins TRBV20-1 to TRBJ2-1; 7 nucleotides align to TRBD2. Specimen: blood. The CDR3 region has the DNA TGCAGTGCTAGGACTAGCATTAATGAGCAGTTCTTC. Translated, it gives CSARTSINEQFF.